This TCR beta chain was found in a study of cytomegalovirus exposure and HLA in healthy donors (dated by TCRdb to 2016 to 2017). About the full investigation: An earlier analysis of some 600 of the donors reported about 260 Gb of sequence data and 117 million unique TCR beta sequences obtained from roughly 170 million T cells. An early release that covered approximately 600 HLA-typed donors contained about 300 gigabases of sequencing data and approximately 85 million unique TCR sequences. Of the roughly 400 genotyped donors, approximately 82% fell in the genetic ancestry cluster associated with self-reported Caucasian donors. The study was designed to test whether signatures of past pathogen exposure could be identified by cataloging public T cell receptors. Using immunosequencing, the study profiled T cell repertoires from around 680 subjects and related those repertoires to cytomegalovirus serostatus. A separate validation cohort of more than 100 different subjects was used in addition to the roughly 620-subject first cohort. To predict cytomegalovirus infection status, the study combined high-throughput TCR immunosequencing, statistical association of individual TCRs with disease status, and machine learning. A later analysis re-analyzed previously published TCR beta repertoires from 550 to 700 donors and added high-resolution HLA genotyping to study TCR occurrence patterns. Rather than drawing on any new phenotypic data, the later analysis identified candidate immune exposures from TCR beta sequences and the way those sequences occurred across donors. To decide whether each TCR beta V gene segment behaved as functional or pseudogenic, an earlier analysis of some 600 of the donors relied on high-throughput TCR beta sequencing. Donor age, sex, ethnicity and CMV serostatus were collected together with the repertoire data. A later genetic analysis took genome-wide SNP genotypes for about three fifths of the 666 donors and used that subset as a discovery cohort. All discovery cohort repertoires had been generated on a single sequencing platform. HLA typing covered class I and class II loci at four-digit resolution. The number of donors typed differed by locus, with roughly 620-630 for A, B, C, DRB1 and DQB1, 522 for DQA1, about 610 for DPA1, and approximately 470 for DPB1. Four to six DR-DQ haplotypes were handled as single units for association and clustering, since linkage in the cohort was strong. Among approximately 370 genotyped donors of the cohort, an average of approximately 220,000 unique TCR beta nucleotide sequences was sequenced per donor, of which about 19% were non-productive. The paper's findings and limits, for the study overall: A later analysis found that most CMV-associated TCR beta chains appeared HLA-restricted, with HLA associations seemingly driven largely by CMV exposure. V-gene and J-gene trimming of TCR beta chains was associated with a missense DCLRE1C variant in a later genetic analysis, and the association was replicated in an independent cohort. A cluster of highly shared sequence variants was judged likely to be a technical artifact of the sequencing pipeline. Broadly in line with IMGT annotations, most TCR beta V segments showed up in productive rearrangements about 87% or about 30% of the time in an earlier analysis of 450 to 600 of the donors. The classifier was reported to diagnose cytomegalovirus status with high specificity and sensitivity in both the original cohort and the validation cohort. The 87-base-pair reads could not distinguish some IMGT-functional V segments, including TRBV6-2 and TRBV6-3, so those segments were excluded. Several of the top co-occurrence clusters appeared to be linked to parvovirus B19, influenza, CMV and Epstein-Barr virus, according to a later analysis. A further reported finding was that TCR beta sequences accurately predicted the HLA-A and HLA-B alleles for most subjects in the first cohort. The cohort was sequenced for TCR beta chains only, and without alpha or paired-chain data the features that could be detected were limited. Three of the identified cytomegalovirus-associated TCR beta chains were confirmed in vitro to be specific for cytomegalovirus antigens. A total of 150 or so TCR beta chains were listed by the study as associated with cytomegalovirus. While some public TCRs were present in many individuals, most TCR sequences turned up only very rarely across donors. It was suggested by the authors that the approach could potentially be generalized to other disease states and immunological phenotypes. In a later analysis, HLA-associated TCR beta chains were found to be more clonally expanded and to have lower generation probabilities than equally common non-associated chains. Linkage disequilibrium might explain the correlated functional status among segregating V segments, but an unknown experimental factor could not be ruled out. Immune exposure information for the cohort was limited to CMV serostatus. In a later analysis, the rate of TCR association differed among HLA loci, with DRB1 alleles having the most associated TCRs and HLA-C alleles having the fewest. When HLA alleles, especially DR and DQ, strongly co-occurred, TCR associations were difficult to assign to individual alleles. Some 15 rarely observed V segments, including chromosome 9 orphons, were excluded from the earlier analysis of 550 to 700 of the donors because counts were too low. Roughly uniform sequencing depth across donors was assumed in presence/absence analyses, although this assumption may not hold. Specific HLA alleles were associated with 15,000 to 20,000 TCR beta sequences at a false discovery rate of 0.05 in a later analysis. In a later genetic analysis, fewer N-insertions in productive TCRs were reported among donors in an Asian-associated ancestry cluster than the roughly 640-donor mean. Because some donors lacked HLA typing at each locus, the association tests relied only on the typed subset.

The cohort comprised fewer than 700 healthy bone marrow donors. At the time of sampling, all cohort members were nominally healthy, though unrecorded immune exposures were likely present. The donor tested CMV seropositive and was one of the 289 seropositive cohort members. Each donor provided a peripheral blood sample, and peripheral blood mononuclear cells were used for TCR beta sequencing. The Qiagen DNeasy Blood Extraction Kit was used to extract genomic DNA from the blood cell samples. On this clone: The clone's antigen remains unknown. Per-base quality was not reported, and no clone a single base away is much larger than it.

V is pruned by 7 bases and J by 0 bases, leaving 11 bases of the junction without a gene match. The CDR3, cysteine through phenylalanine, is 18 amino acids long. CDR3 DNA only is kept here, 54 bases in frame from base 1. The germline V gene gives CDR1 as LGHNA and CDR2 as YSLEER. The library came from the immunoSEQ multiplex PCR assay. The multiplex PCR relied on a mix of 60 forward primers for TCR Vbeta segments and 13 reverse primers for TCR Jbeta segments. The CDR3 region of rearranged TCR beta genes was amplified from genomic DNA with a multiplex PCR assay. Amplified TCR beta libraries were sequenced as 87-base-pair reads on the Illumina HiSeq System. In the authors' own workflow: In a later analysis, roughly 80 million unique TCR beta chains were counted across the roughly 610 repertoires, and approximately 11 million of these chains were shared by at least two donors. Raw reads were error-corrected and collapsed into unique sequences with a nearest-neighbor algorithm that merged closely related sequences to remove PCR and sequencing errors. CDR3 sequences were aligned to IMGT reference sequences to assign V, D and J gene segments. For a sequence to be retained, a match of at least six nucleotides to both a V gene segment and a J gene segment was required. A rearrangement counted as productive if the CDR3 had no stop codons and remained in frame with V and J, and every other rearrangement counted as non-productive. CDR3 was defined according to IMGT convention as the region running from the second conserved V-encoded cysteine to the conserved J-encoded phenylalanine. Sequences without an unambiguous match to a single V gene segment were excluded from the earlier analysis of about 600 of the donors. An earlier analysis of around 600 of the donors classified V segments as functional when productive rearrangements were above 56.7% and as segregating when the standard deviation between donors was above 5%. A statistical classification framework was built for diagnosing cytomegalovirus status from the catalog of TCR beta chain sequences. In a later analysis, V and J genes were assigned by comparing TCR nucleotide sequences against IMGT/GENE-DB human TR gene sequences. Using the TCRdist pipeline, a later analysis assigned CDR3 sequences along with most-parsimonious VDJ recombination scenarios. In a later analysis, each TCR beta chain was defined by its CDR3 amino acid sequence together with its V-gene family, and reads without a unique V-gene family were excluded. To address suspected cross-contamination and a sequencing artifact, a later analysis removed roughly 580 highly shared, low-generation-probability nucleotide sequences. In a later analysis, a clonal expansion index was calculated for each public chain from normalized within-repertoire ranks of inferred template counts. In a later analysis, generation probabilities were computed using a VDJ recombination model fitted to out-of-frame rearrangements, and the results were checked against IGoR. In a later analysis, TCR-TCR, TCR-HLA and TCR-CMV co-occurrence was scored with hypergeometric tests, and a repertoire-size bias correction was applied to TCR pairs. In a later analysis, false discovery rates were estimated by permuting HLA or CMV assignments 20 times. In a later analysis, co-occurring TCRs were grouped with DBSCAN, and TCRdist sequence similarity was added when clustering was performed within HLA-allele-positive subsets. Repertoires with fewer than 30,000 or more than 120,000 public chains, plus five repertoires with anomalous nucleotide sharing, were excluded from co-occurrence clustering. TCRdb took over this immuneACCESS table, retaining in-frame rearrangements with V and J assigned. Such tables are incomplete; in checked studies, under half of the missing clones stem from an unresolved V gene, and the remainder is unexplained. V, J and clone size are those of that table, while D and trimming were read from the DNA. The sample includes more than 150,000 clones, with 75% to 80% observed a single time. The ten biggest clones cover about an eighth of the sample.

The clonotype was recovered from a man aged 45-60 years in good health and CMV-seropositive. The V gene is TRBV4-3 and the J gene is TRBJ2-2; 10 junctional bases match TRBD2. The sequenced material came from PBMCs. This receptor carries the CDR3 CASNAHPSGGSNTGELFF. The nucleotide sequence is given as TGCGCCAGCAACGCACACCCTAGCGGGGGCTCGAACACCGGGGAGCTGTTTTTT.